Detailed here is one TCR beta chain. Authors' data handling: By means of reference gene primer amplification, nucleated cell counts were estimated. Sequenced by immunoSEQ multiplex PCR; TCRdb stores in-frame clones only, minus some. V, J and clone size derive from that table, while D and trimming were established from the DNA sequence. Here the sample spans around 160,000 clones, 86% being singletons. This entry belongs to a study of blood T cell repertoires in COVID-19. The source material was peripheral blood. The receptor was derived from a man aged 60 to 69 with acute or convalescent COVID-19.

CDR3 in DNA: TGTGCCAGCAGTTTATCGAAGCGGTTTAGCACAGATACGCAGTATTTT. Residues: CASSLSKRFSTDTQYF. The genes are TRBV27 and TRBJ2-3; tentatively, D is TRBD2 (5 bases). The V end was cut by 0 bases, the J end by 0 bases, with 10 bases between. Germline assignment: CDR1 MNHEY and CDR2 SMNVEV (reference sequence). The CDR3 runs 16 residues.